These 3 T cell receptor beta chains were sequenced from one sample in a study of OX40 agonist ivuxolimab in advanced cancers. Clones were read by immunoSEQ multiplex PCR, and TCRdb kept only the in-frame ones, dropping some. The sample lists some 48,000 clones; approximately 78% were seen once. The sample was CD4+ or CD8+ T cells sorted from blood, taken in a trial of the OX40 agonist ivuxolimab. The receptor source for this set is an adult with an advanced solid tumor such as melanoma, head and neck, liver or kidney cancer.

The chain uses TRBV7-2 and TRBJ2-2, with TRBD1 identical over 9 bases. The germline V gene encodes CDR1 SGHTA and CDR2 FQGNSA. V dropped 6 bases and J dropped 8; count of bases not matched to a gene: 10. The length of the CDR3 is 15 residues. The CDR3 DNA is TGTGCCAGCAGTCGCGGACAGGGGATTCCTGGGGAGCTGTTTTTT. This encodes CASSRGQGIPGELFF.

This chain uses TRBV4-1 with TRBJ2-3, with a weak D call TRBD2 (5 bases). The CDR3 contains 14 residues. The ends were cut back, 1 base at V and 6 bases at J, with 11 bases in the middle. Per the germline V gene, CDR1 is MGHRA and CDR2 is YSYEKL. CDR3 region: CASSQANLADTQYF. In DNA, the CDR3 is TGCGCCAGCAGCCAAGCCAATTTAGCGGATACGCAGTATTTT.

The chain employs TRBV4-1 and TRBJ1-2; D may be TRBD1 (6 bases). Per germline, CDR1 MGHRA and CDR2 YSYEKL. The CDR3 is 15 residues long. The V end lost 2 bases, the J end lost 2 bases, and 12 bases lay between the germline ends. CDR3: CASSQSNTGNYGYTF. The CDR3 nucleotides are TGCGCCAGCAGCCAAAGCAATACAGGGAACTATGGCTACACCTTC.